This T cell receptor beta chain was recorded in a study of PD-L1 blockade in urothelial cancer. Samples spanned pretreatment and treatment, with 1 to 8 time points per patient. On this clone: At one of its ends the junction is not consistent with the germline gene, which may arise from a read error.

The data were produced by immunoSEQ multiplex PCR, yet TCRdb's version contains in-frame clones alone and is incomplete. Counted here are roughly 20,000 clones, 70% to 90% occurring once; the ten biggest clones make up about 4%. The CDR3 totals 15 residues. Looked up from germline, CDR1 is SNHLY and CDR2 is FYNNEI. The sequencing here drew on PBMCs, taken around atezolizumab (anti-PD-L1) treatment. This receptor was identified in a man aged 45-65 years with urothelial cancer. V usage is TRBV2 and J usage is TRBJ1-1; D uncertain. The CDR3 spells CASSEGPTVRTEAFF. Written as DNA, the CDR3 is TGTGCCAGCAGCGAAGGGCCTACTGTGCGGACTGAAGCTTTCTTT.